The present entry profiles one T cell receptor (beta chain) with its context. This sample was taken from a study of shared clonotypes between healthy human individuals. Only in-frame clones appear in the TCRdb table, and some are missing; sequencing was by immunoSEQ multiplex PCR. The sample holds around 1.5 million clones, 98% seen once. The receptor comes from a man younger than 40 in good health. The sequenced sample was naive CD4+ T cells sorted from blood. Subset given: CD45RA+ positively selected.

The CDR3 DNA is TGTGCCAGCAGTAGCGCGGGACTAGCGGGAGGGCCCATCACCGGGGAGCTGTTTTTT. Its protein is CASSSAGLAGGPITGELFF. The rearrangement links TRBV27 to TRBJ2-2; 16 bases agree with TRBD2. V lost 5 bases to trimming and J lost 4 bases; unmatched junction nucleotides: 10. Germline V gives CDR1 MNHEY, CDR2 SMNVEV (reference sequence). The CDR3 contains 19 residues.